This T cell receptor (beta chain) was recorded in a study of neurological immune-mediated disorders. Findings and caveats of the study: TCR clonal expansion peaked in HTLV-1-associated myelopathy patients and was lowest in multiple sclerosis patients. One related-CDR3 cluster, identified by phylogenetic grouping, held the repertoires of 18 of 34 multiple sclerosis patients and was a possible signature. The absence of any CDR3 amino acid sequence shared by expanded clones across subjects suggests that repertoires were private in all groups.

This clonotype was observed at least ten times. The antigen remains undetermined. Germline V gene data show CDR1 as SEHNR and CDR2 as FQNEAQ (reference sequence). V shed 6 bases and J shed 5 bases, with 13 bases lying between them. This CDR3 contains 13 residues. TCRdb recomputed calls from the 5' RACE reads with MiXCR, one row per CDR3 protein. The table lists 45,000 to 65,000 distinct CDR3 sequences, about 3.7% of them singletons. The sequencing input was PBMCs. V is TRBV7-9 and J is TRBJ1-2; no clear D. The sequence was collected from a middle-aged man with multiple sclerosis. The CDR3 DNA reads TGTGCCAGCAGTACGTCATCATGGTATGGCTACACCTTC. Protein: CASSTSSWYGYTF.